This TCR beta chain was sequenced for a study of cytomegalovirus exposure and HLA in healthy donors. Libraries were prepared by immunoSEQ multiplex PCR; TCRdb keeps only in-frame clonotypes and omits some of them. Counted here are 100,000 to 150,000 clones, roughly 89% occurring once; the ten biggest clones make up around 1.2%. Germline V CDR1 and CDR2: ENHRY, SYGVKD. The ends lost 2 bases at V and 7 bases at J; junction bases unmatched: 13. The CDR3 spans 16 residues. Input material: PBMCs. This sequence was found in a woman between 18 and 29 years old in good health and CMV-seronegative. The V and J genes are TRBV10-3 and TRBJ2-7; TRBD1 matches at 8 bases. The DNA of the CDR3 is TGTGCCATCAGTGAGCCAGGGGGCCGGGGCCCCGGGGAGCAGTACTTC. Its protein is CAISEPGGRGPGEQYF.